The 22 T cell receptor beta chains listed next were all sequenced from one sample in a study of cytomegalovirus exposure and HLA in healthy donors. The study ran its PCR with 60 Vbeta and 13 Jbeta primers. Clones were sequenced by immunoSEQ multiplex PCR, and TCRdb holds only the in-frame ones, with some missing. The data show about 200,000 clones, 70% to 90% seen once. Specimen: PBMCs. The receptors were gathered from a woman aged 18 to 35 in good health and CMV-seronegative.

Only a few counts were recorded for this clone. The chain employs TRBV27 and TRBJ1-5; 7 bases fit TRBD1. The CDR3 runs to 19 residues. Germline V CDR1 and CDR2: MNHEY, SMNVEV (reference sequence). J gave up 0 bases and V 5 bases, and 16 bases lay outside the gene matches. This CDR3 reads CASSPGTGDLVYSNQPQHF. The CDR3 DNA is TGTGCCAGCAGTCCCGGAACAGGGGACCTCGTTTATAGCAATCAGCCCCAGCATTTT.

The genes are TRBV2 and TRBJ1-5; 7 nucleotides line up with TRBD1. Germline V gene data show CDR1 as SNHLY and CDR2 as FYNNEI. The CDR3 runs to 13 residues. The junction had 7 bases not matched to a gene; V was cut back by 8 bases and J by 6 bases. CDR3 in DNA: TGTGCCAGCGGGGGGACAGTAAGTCAGCCCCAGCATTTT. It translates to CASGGTVSQPQHF.

The V gene is TRBV9, the J gene TRBJ1-2; tentative D call: TRBD1 (6 bases). CDR1 SGDLS and CDR2 YYNGEE come from the germline V gene. The CDR3 length is 16 residues. Trimming shortened V by 3 bases and J by 4 bases, and 19 bases separated the two germline ends. The CDR3 DNA follows: TGTGCCAGCAGCGAGGGGGGGGCCAGCATAGTCTATGGCTACACCTTC. It codes for CASSEGGASIVYGYTF.

This clone appeared a few times. The chain carries TRBV5-1 and TRBJ2-5; 7 bases line up with TRBD2. Germline-derived CDR1 and CDR2 are SGHRS and YFSETQ. CDR3 length: 16 amino acids. V was clipped by 4 bases and J by 2 bases; unmatched bases: 11. CDR3 amino acids: CASSAPLADPQETQYF. The CDR3, as DNA: TGCGCCAGCAGCGCCCCTCTAGCGGACCCTCAAGAGACCCAGTACTTC.

The chain carries TRBV7-8 and TRBJ1-1; weak D call: TRBD1 (6 bases). CDR1 SGHVS and CDR2 FQNEAQ come from the germline V gene. V was pared by 2 bases and J by 4 bases, with 17 bases between. This CDR3 has 16 amino acids. CDR3 DNA sequence: TGTGCCAGCAGCTTACGAACCCCAGACAGGCCCACTGAAGCTTTCTTT. This codes for CASSLRTPDRPTEAFF.

The V gene is TRBV7-2, the J gene TRBJ2-1; 7 nucleotides match TRBD1. The CDR3 spans 15 residues. Germline lookup yields CDR1 SGHTA and CDR2 FQGNSA. Unmatched junction bases numbered 8, after V lost 5 bases and J lost 4 bases. This chain's CDR3 is CASSPRDSDYNEQFF. CDR3 bases: TGTGCCAGCAGCCCGAGGGACAGTGATTACAATGAGCAGTTCTTC.

This clone is a singleton in its sample. The rearrangement links TRBV18 to TRBJ2-5, with TRBD2 identical over 14 bases. V shed 1 base, J shed 5 bases, and the junction held 3 bases outside the gene matches. Germline-derived CDR1 and CDR2 are KGHSH and LQKENI. The CDR3 covers 16 residues. This CDR3 is CASSPQGLAGVETQYF. CDR3 coding DNA: TGTGCCAGCTCACCACAGGGACTAGCGGGAGTTGAGACCCAGTACTTC.

The gene calls are TRBV7-2 and TRBJ2-1; 7 bases match TRBD2. The germline CDR1 and CDR2 sequences are SGHTA and FQGNSA. Germline trimming cut 1 base from V and 2 bases from J; bases unmatched to any gene: 2. The CDR3 covers 15 residues. The CDR3 sequence is CASSLDRGAYNEQFF. The CDR3 bases are TGTGCCAGCAGCTTAGACCGGGGGGCCTACAATGAGCAGTTCTTC.

The chain employs TRBV7-6 and TRBJ2-1; weak D call: TRBD1 (6 bases). The CDR3 extends over 14 amino acids. Germline V gives CDR1 SGHVS, CDR2 FNYEAQ. V was pared by 2 bases and J by 6 bases, with 11 bases between. CDR3 protein: CASSLWGQLNEQFF. The CDR3 nucleotides read TGTGCCAGCAGCTTATGGGGGCAGCTCAATGAGCAGTTCTTC.

This chain joins TRBV6-5 and TRBJ1-4, with D unresolved. CDR1 MNHEY and CDR2 SVGAGI come from the germline V gene. This CDR3 spans 15 amino acids. Trimming removed 5 bases from V and 7 bases from J, with 17 bases in between. The CDR3 DNA reads TGTGCCAGCAGTCCCACCGGGTTCCCCGTTGAAAAACTGTTTTTT. Translation gives CASSPTGFPVEKLFF.

This clone was picked up a small number of times. Other DNA sequences in the same sample also yield this CDR3. The chain combines TRBV27 with TRBJ1-2; 7 bases fit TRBD1. The CDR3 runs to 14 residues. V shed 5 bases, J shed 0 bases, and the junction held 3 bases outside the gene matches. Germline V gene data show CDR1 as MNHEY and CDR2 as SMNVEV (reference sequence). The CDR3 bases are TGTGCCAGCAGTCTCGACAGGGCTAACTATGGCTACACCTTC. It is translated as CASSLDRANYGYTF.

The chain uses TRBV5-6 and TRBJ1-3, with 8 bases matching TRBD1. Trimming cost V 1 base and J 7 bases; bases outside gene matches: 4. Germline V gives CDR1 SGHDT, CDR2 YYEEEE. CDR3 length: 14 amino acids. CDR3 nucleotide sequence: TGTGCCAGCAGCTTGTGGCAGGGGGCGAACACCATATATTTT. This sequence encodes CASSLWQGANTIYF.

The chain combines TRBV7-9 with TRBJ2-5, with D tentatively TRBD2 (5 bases). Trimming removed 8 bases from V and 4 bases from J, with 17 bases in between. The CDR3 length is 14 residues. From germline, CDR1 is SEHNR and CDR2 FQNEAQ (reference sequence). CDR3 nucleotide sequence: TGTGCCAGCTCCCCGCCCGGGAACCCAGAGACCCAGTACTTC. Translating gives CASSPPGNPETQYF.

Of note for this clone: One junction end disagrees with the germline gene, perhaps due to a read error. V is TRBV7-8 and J is TRBJ1-6; weak D call: TRBD1 (6 bases). Germline V gene data show CDR1 as SGHVS and CDR2 as FQNEAQ. This CDR3 comprises 16 residues. The CDR3 DNA reads as TGTGCCAGCAGCTTACAGGGGCGGCCCCTAAATTCGCCCCTCCACTTT. As protein: CASSLQGRPLNSPLHF. The complete variable domain, with remaining parts taken from reference TRBV7-8 and TRBJ1-6, reads GAGVSQSPRYKVAKRGQDVALRCDPISGHVSLFWYQQALGQGPEFLTYFQNEAQLDKSGLPSDRFFAERPEGSVSTLKIQRTQQEDSAVYLCASSLQGRPLNSPLHFGNGTRLTVT.

The rearrangement links TRBV29-1 to TRBJ2-7; 11 bases align to TRBD1. CDR1 and CDR2 (germline): SQVTM, ANQGSEA. Unmatched junction bases numbered 12, after V lost 1 base and J lost 7 bases. The CDR3 totals 16 residues. The CDR3 is CSVEGVRDRGFWEQYF. Here the CDR3 DNA reads TGCAGCGTTGAAGGGGTCCGGGACAGGGGGTTTTGGGAGCAGTACTTC.

The gene calls are TRBV5-4 and TRBJ1-2; a possible D gene is TRBD1 (5 bases). Germline values: CDR1 SGHNT, CDR2 YYREEE (reference sequence). The CDR3 is 14 amino acids. Trimming left V 0 bases short and J 3 bases short, with 9 bases between. DNA for the CDR3: TGTGCCAGCAGCTTGGCACAGGAGTACTATGGCTACACCTTC. It specifies CASSLAQEYYGYTF.

This chain joins TRBV18 and TRBJ1-2; 9 positions match TRBD1. The germline V gene encodes CDR1 KGHSH and CDR2 LQKENI. CDR3 length: 15 residues. The trim removed 2 bases at V and 4 bases at J, leaving 5 bases unmatched. The CDR3 coding sequence is TGTGCCAGCTCACCAAACAGGGGGCGCGTCTATGGCTACACCTTC. Translation: CASSPNRGRVYGYTF.

The V call is TRBV6-1, the J call TRBJ2-6; D perhaps matches TRBD1 (5 bases). The V and J ends lost 0 bases and 1 base respectively, with 7 bases between them. Germline V gene sequence: CDR1 MNHNS, CDR2 SASEGT. The CDR3 has 16 amino acids. The CDR3 region is CASSEARGSGANVLTF. The CDR3 DNA sequence: TGTGCCAGCAGTGAAGCAAGGGGTTCTGGGGCCAACGTCCTGACTTTC.

V gene TRBV27 combines with J gene TRBJ2-7, with 8 bases identical to TRBD1. Unmatched junction bases numbered 8, after V lost 6 bases and J lost 4 bases. The CDR3 sequence is 14 residues long. Germline V lookup: CDR1 MNHEY, CDR2 SMNVEV (reference sequence). CDR3 amino acids: CASSHGQGSYEQYF. The CDR3 coding sequence is TGTGCCAGCAGCCACGGACAGGGAAGTTACGAGCAGTACTTC.

This chain joins TRBV11-2 and TRBJ2-7; a possible D gene is TRBD1 (6 bases). Trimming shortened V by 0 bases and J by 0 bases, and 9 bases separated the two germline ends. This CDR3 region has 15 residues. Per the germline V gene, CDR1 is SGHAT and CDR2 is FQNNGV. CDR3 amino acids: CASSLEARGSYEQYF. The CDR3 coding sequence is TGTGCCAGCAGCTTAGAGGCCAGGGGCTCCTACGAGCAGTACTTC.

With regard to this clone: Its ends do not fully match the called genes, so a read error is possible. This rearrangement joins TRBV7-7 to TRBJ2-5; 11 nucleotides line up with TRBD2. The CDR3 loop spans 16 amino acids. The V gene's germline CDR1 is SSHAT and CDR2 FNYEAQ (reference sequence). CDR3 loop: CASSRGLAGHQETQYF. Here the CDR3 DNA reads TGTGCTAGCAGCCGTGGACTAGCGGGTCACCAAGAGACCCAGTACTTC.

This chain connects TRBV7-9 to TRBJ2-7; TRBD2 agrees at 13 bases. V lost 5 bases and J lost 4; bases outside the gene matches: 2. Germline lookup yields CDR1 SEHNR and CDR2 FQNEAQ (reference sequence). The CDR3 runs to 14 residues. The CDR3 DNA is TGTGCCAGCAGCCGGACTAGCGGGGGTTACGAGCAGTACTTC. This encodes CASSRTSGGYEQYF.